This TCR beta chain was captured in a study of blood T cell repertoires in COVID-19. This CDR3 has 13 amino acids. Germline V gives CDR1 ENHRY, CDR2 SYGVKD. V was trimmed by 6 bases and J by 1 base, leaving 9 bases between them. Generated by immunoSEQ multiplex PCR, the TCRdb table keeps only in-frame clones and is missing some. The table shows about 160,000 clones, with approximately 81% occurring only once. The receptor's source is a human donor with acute or convalescent COVID-19. The donor label of this sample is uncertain. This chain joins TRBV10-3 and TRBJ2-5; possible D gene TRBD1, 5 bases. Sequencing was performed on peripheral blood. This CDR3 reads CAIRNRPQETQYF. The CDR3 DNA is TGTGCCATCAGAAACAGGCCCCAAGAGACCCAGTACTTC.